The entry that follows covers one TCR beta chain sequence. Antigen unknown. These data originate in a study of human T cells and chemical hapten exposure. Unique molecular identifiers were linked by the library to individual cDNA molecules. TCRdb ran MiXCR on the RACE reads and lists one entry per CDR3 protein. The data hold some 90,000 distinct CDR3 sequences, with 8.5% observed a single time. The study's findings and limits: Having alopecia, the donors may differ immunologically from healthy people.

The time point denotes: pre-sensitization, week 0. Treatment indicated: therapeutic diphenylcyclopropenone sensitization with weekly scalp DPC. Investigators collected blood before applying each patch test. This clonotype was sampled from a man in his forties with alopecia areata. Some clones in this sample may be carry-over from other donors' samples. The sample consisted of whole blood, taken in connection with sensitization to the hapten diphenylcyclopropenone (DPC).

This CDR3 is CASSPREVNTQYF. CDR3 bases: TGTGCCAGCAGCCCAAGGGAAGTAAATACGCAGTATTTT. The V and J genes are TRBV11-3 and TRBJ2-3; no clear D. With 5 bases removed from V and 7 bases from J, the gap between germline ends came to 13 bases. The CDR3 contains 13 residues. Germline V gene sequence: CDR1 SGHNT, CDR2 YENEEA.